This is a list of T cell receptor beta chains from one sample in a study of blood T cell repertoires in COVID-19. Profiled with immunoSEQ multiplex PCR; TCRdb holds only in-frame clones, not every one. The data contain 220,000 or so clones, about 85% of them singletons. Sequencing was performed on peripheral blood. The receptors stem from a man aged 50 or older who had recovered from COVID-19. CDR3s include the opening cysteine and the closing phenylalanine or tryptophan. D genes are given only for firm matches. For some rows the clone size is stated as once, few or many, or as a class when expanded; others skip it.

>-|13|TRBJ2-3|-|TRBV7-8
CASSLVLTDTQYF
TGTGCCAGCAGCTTAGTCCTCACAGATACGCAGTATTTT
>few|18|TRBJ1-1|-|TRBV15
CATSRVPTGFAGNTEAFF
TGTGCCACCAGCAGAGTCCCTACGGGGTTTGCTGGGAACACTGAAGCTTTCTTT
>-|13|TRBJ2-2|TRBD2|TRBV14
CASSQRGAGELFF
TGTGCCAGCAGCCAGCGGGGGGCCGGGGAGCTGTTTTTT
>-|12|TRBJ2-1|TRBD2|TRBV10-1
CASRTSENEQFF
TGCGCCAGCAGAACTAGCGAGAATGAGCAGTTCTTC
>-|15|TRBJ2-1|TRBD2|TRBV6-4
CASSRASGIGDEQFF
TGTGCCAGCAGTAGGGCTAGCGGGATTGGAGATGAGCAGTTCTTC
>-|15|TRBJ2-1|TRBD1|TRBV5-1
CASSLQPGQGYEQFF
TGCGCCAGCAGCCTACAGCCGGGACAGGGGTATGAGCAGTTCTTC
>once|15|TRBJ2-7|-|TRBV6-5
CASSYSRGLNYEQYF
TGTGCCAGCAGTTACTCCCGGGGGTTAAACTACGAGCAGTACTTC
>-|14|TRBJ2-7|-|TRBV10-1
CASSESGRPYEQYF
TGCGCCAGCAGTGAATCGGGGAGGCCCTACGAGCAGTACTTC
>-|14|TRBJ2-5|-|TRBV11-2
CASSLNQGGETQYF
TGTGCCAGCAGCTTGAACCAGGGGGGAGAGACCCAGTACTTC
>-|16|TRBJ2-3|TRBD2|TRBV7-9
CASSLEASGNQDTQYF
TGTGCCAGCAGCTTAGAGGCTAGCGGGAACCAAGATACGCAGTATTTT
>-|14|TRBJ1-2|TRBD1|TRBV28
CASSLARQGDGYTF
TGTGCCAGCAGTTTGGCCCGACAGGGGGATGGCTACACCTTC
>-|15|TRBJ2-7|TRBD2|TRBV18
CASSDGLAGVGEQYF
TGTGCCAGCTCAGATGGACTAGCGGGAGTGGGGGAGCAGTACTTC
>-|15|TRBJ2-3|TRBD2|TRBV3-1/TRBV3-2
CASKLAGGPKDTQYF
TGTGCCAGCAAACTAGCGGGAGGGCCCAAAGATACGCAGTATTTT
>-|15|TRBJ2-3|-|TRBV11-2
CASSLERASTDTQYF
TGTGCCAGCAGCTTAGAGCGGGCGAGCACAGATACGCAGTATTTT
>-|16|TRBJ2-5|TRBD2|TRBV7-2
CASSPQSAGVGETQYF
TGTGCCAGCAGCCCCCAGTCCGCGGGAGTTGGCGAGACCCAGTACTTC
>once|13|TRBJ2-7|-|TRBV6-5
CASMSGSPYEQYF
TGTGCCAGCATGTCAGGGTCCCCCTACGAGCAGTACTTC
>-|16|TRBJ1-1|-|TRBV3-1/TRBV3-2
CASSQEGRIWGTEAFF
TGTGCCAGCAGCCAAGAGGGGCGGATTTGGGGCACTGAAGCTTTCTTT
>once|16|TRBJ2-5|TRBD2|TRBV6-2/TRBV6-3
CASSAGLAGFRETQYF
TGTGCCAGCAGTGCCGGACTAGCGGGATTCAGAGAGACCCAGTACTTC
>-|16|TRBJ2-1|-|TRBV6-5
CASSYEAGKLYNEQFF
TGTGCCAGCAGTTACGAGGCGGGAAAGCTCTACAATGAGCAGTTCTTC
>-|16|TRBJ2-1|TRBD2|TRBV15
CATSRDLGLAGNEQFF
TGTGCCACCAGCAGAGATCTAGGACTAGCGGGCAATGAGCAGTTCTTC
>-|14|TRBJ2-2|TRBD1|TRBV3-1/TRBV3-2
CASSQAGTAGELFF
TGTGCCAGCAGCCAAGCTGGGACAGCCGGGGAGCTGTTTTTT
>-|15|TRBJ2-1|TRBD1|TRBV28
CASSLRGQAYNEQFF
TGTGCCAGCAGTCTAAGGGGACAGGCCTACAATGAGCAGTTCTTC
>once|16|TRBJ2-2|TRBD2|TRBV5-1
CASSTGTSGRPGELFF
TGCGCCAGCAGCACCGGGACTAGCGGGAGACCCGGGGAGCTGTTTTTT
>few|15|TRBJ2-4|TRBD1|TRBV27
CASSSLTGGKNIQYF
TGTGCCAGCAGTTCCCTGACAGGGGGCAAAAACATTCAGTACTTC
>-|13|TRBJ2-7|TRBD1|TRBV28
CASGRQGLREQYF
TGTGCCAGCGGGCGACAGGGTTTGAGGGAGCAGTACTTC
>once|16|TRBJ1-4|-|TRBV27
CASSLTPTALSEKLFF
TGTGCCAGCAGTTTGACCCCAACAGCCCTAAGTGAAAAACTGTTTTTT
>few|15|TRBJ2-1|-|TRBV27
CASSSQGAAYNEQFF
TGTGCCAGCAGTTCACAGGGTGCGGCCTACAATGAGCAGTTCTTC
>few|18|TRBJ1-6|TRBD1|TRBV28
CASSSDRGSTSYNSPLHF
TGTGCCAGCAGCTCGGACAGGGGGTCAACCTCCTATAATTCACCCCTCCACTTT
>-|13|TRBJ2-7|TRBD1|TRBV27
CASVGTGSYEQYF
TGTGCCAGCGTAGGGACAGGGTCCTACGAGCAGTACTTC
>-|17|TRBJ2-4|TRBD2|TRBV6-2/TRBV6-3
CASSYGREVLAKNIQYF
TGTGCCAGCAGTTACGGGCGGGAGGTCCTAGCCAAAAACATTCAGTACTTC
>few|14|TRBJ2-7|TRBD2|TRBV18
CASSLTSGRDEQYF
TGTGCCAGCTCCCTGACTAGCGGGAGGGACGAGCAGTACTTC
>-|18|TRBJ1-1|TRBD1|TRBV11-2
CASSLRLLGTGGNTEAFF
TGTGCCAGCAGCCTCCGTCTCCTCGGGACAGGGGGGAACACTGAAGCTTTCTTT
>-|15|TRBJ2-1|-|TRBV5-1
CASSLVPGASNEQFF
TGCGCCAGCAGCTTGGTTCCGGGAGCGAGCAATGAGCAGTTCTTC
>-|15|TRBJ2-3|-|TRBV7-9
CASSTDGGATDTQYF
TGTGCCAGCAGCACTGACGGAGGGGCAACAGATACGCAGTATTTT
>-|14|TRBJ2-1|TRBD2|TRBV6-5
CASRTSGSYNEQFF
TGTGCCAGCAGGACTAGCGGATCCTACAATGAGCAGTTCTTC
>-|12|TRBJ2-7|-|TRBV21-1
CASSEQPYEQYF
TGTGCCAGCAGCGAACAGCCTTACGAGCAGTACTTC
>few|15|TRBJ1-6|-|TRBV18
CASSPARGANSPLHF
TGTGCCAGCTCACCAGCTCGGGGGGCCAATTCACCCCTCCACTTT
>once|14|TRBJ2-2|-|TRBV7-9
CASSFDSNTGELFF
TGTGCCAGCAGCTTCGACTCGAACACCGGGGAGCTGTTTTTT
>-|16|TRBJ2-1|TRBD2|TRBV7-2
CASSVRTSGSFNEQFF
TGTGCCAGCAGCGTAAGGACTAGCGGGAGTTTCAATGAGCAGTTCTTC
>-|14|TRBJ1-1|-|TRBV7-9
CASSFRGEDTEAFF
TGTGCCAGCAGCTTCAGGGGTGAAGATACTGAAGCTTTCTTT
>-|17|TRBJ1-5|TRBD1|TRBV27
CASSWSGGDRSNQPQHF
TGTGCCAGCAGTTGGTCAGGGGGCGATCGGAGCAATCAGCCCCAGCATTTT
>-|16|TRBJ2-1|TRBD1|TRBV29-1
CSVEDEDRVSYNEQFF
TGCAGCGTTGAGGATGAGGACAGGGTTTCCTACAATGAGCAGTTCTTC